This T cell receptor beta chain was retrieved from a study of blood T cell repertoires in COVID-19. Study at large: Some COVID-19 samples were acute and others convalescent; all came from the United States, Italy and Spain. The analysed material was cDNA or gDNA that came from T cells, B-cell-depleted T cells, or PBMCs.

Assay used: immunoSEQ multiplex PCR; TCRdb lists only in-frame clones, some missing. This sample has about 200,000 clones; roughly 81% occur once, and the top ten carry 4.5% to 5%. The J segment lost 0 bases and the V segment lost 3 bases, leaving 9 bases of the junction unmatched. The CDR3 loop spans 18 amino acids. Germline assignment: CDR1 LNHDA and CDR2 SQIVND (reference sequence). The chain combines TRBV19 with TRBJ2-5; 11 bases map to TRBD1. Sequencing input: peripheral blood. This TCR was sampled from a woman aged 80 or over with acute or convalescent COVID-19. CDR3 region: CASSMDRGPWPNQETQYF. CDR3 nucleotide sequence: TGTGCCAGTAGTATGGACAGGGGGCCTTGGCCGAACCAAGAGACCCAGTACTTC.